These T cell receptor beta chains were read from a single sample in a study of T-cell reconstitution after alpha-beta-depleted transplantation in children. TCRdb passed the PCR reads through MiXCR, listing each CDR3 protein once. Of about 690,000 distinct CDR3 sequences listed, roughly 17% are singletons. The sequencing here drew on PBMCs from the stem cell graft donor, taken from the stem cell graft. The receptors originated from a human donor who donated a stem cell graft to a child with acute myeloid leukemia. Each CDR3 is given with its conserved first and last residue. The order of the fields is clone size, D gene, V gene, J gene, CDR3 DNA, CDR3 protein. The D gene is left open where the match is weak. Not every row has a clone size; where given, it reads once, few, many or a size class.

clone_size: .; d_call: TRBD1; v_call: TRBV20-1; j_call: TRBJ2-1; cdr3_nt: TGCAGTGCCAGGTCGGGACAGGGACTAAATGAGCAGTTCTTC; cdr3_aa: CSARSGQGLNEQFF
clone_size: .; d_call: TRBD1; v_call: TRBV5-8; j_call: TRBJ2-5; cdr3_nt: TGTGCCAGCAGCCCGTGGACAGGGGGGGACCAAGAGACCCAGTACTTC; cdr3_aa: CASSPWTGGDQETQYF
clone_size: .; d_call: TRBD2; v_call: TRBV24-1; j_call: TRBJ2-3; cdr3_nt: TGTGCCACCAGTGATTTCCCTAGCGGGGCCCGGGGAGATACGCAGTATTTT; cdr3_aa: CATSDFPSGARGDTQYF
clone_size: .; d_call: .; v_call: TRBV25-1; j_call: TRBJ2-1; cdr3_nt: TGTGCCAGCGGGGGGAGCTCCTACAATGAGCAGTTCTTC; cdr3_aa: CASGGSSYNEQFF
clone_size: few; d_call: .; v_call: TRBV5-1; j_call: TRBJ2-1; cdr3_nt: TGCGCCAGCAGCCTCACTGATGGGGGTTACAATGAGCAGTTCTTC; cdr3_aa: CASSLTDGGYNEQFF
clone_size: many; d_call: TRBD2; v_call: TRBV6-4; j_call: TRBJ2-1; cdr3_nt: TGTGCCAGCAGTGATACCAAGGGACTAGCGGGGTACAATGAGCAGTTCTTC; cdr3_aa: CASSDTKGLAGYNEQFF
clone_size: many; d_call: TRBD1; v_call: TRBV24-1; j_call: TRBJ1-4; cdr3_nt: TGTGCCACCAGTGAGTCCGCAACAGGGGGAAAACTGTTTTTT; cdr3_aa: CATSESATGGKLFF
clone_size: many; d_call: .; v_call: TRBV12-3/TRBV12-4; j_call: TRBJ1-2; cdr3_nt: TGTGCCAGCAGTTTTGAAAGTGACTACACCTTC; cdr3_aa: CASSFESDYTF
clone_size: many; d_call: .; v_call: TRBV7-4; j_call: TRBJ2-1; cdr3_nt: TGTGCCAGCAGCGCCCGGACTGCTGGATTCTACAATGAGCAGTTCTTC; cdr3_aa: CASSARTAGFYNEQFF
clone_size: .; d_call: .; v_call: TRBV6-5; j_call: TRBJ2-2; cdr3_nt: TGTGCCAGCAGTTATACAAGGAACACCGGGGAGCTGTTTTTT; cdr3_aa: CASSYTRNTGELFF
clone_size: few; d_call: .; v_call: TRBV24-1; j_call: TRBJ2-7; cdr3_nt: TGTGCCACCAGTGGGTCAGGGACTTACGAGCAGTACTTC; cdr3_aa: CATSGSGTYEQYF
clone_size: many; d_call: .; v_call: TRBV20-1; j_call: TRBJ1-5; cdr3_nt: TGCAGTGCTACTCCCCGGACGGGAATCAAACCCCAGCATTTT; cdr3_aa: CSATPRTGIKPQHF
clone_size: few; d_call: .; v_call: TRBV20-1; j_call: TRBJ2-3; cdr3_nt: TGCAGTGCTAGAACCACTCCTGGGGCCACAGATACGCAGTATTTT; cdr3_aa: CSARTTPGATDTQYF
clone_size: few; d_call: .; v_call: TRBV10-3; j_call: TRBJ2-3; cdr3_nt: TGTGCCATCACCAGACAAGGCAAGAGCACAGATACGCAGTATTTT; cdr3_aa: CAITRQGKSTDTQYF
clone_size: .; d_call: TRBD1; v_call: TRBV12-3/TRBV12-4; j_call: TRBJ2-1; cdr3_nt: TGTACCAGCAGTTTTTGGGACAGGGAACCCAACTTCTCCTACAATGAGCAGTTCTTC; cdr3_aa: CTSSFWDREPNFSYNEQFF
clone_size: many; d_call: .; v_call: TRBV10-3; j_call: TRBJ2-7; cdr3_nt: TGTGCCATCAGCTCCTCCTACGAGCAGTACTTC; cdr3_aa: CAISSSYEQYF
clone_size: many; d_call: TRBD1; v_call: TRBV6-1; j_call: TRBJ2-3; cdr3_nt: TGTGCCAGCAGCCGACAGGGTTCCACAGATACGCAGTATTTT; cdr3_aa: CASSRQGSTDTQYF
clone_size: few; d_call: .; v_call: TRBV12-3/TRBV12-4; j_call: TRBJ1-1; cdr3_nt: TGTGCCAGCAGTCCCTCGGGTTGGGAAGCTTTCTTT; cdr3_aa: CASSPSGWEAFF
clone_size: few; d_call: .; v_call: TRBV7-2; j_call: TRBJ2-2; cdr3_nt: TGTGCCAGCAGTTCTACTAGAAGCACCGGGGAGCTGTTTTTT; cdr3_aa: CASSSTRSTGELFF
clone_size: few; d_call: .; v_call: TRBV7-2; j_call: TRBJ2-3; cdr3_nt: TGTGCCAGCAGCTTAGGGGTAACTGCCGTTTTT; cdr3_aa: CASSLGVTAVF
clone_size: few; d_call: .; v_call: TRBV7-6; j_call: TRBJ2-7; cdr3_nt: TGTGCCAGCAGCTTAGGAGCGGGCCCTTCCTACGAGCAGTACTTC; cdr3_aa: CASSLGAGPSYEQYF
clone_size: many; d_call: TRBD1; v_call: TRBV6-1; j_call: TRBJ2-1; cdr3_nt: TGTGCCAGCAGCACCGGCCAGGGGGTTGAGCAGTTCTTC; cdr3_aa: CASSTGQGVEQFF
clone_size: .; d_call: TRBD2; v_call: TRBV11-2; j_call: TRBJ2-1; cdr3_nt: TGTGCCAGCAGCCGAAGGCCGGGTGGTAGCGGGGGGGCAAATGAGCAGTTCTTC; cdr3_aa: CASSRRPGGSGGANEQFF
clone_size: once; d_call: TRBD2; v_call: TRBV11-3; j_call: TRBJ2-1; cdr3_nt: TGTGCCAGCAGCTGGGGGGGAACCTCCTTCGATGAGCAGTTCTTC; cdr3_aa: CASSWGGTSFDEQFF
clone_size: many; d_call: .; v_call: TRBV25-1; j_call: TRBJ2-3; cdr3_nt: TGTGCCAGCAGTGAGGGGGACAATACAGATACGCAGTATTTT; cdr3_aa: CASSEGDNTDTQYF
clone_size: .; d_call: .; v_call: TRBV7-9; j_call: TRBJ2-1; cdr3_nt: TGTGCCAGCAGAAGTCGGGACCTCAGGCACAATGAGCAGTTCTTC; cdr3_aa: CASRSRDLRHNEQFF
clone_size: many; d_call: .; v_call: TRBV10-3; j_call: TRBJ2-7; cdr3_nt: TGTGCCATCAGTGAGGGAACCGGCCAGGGCGTGATGTACGAGCAGTACTTC; cdr3_aa: CAISEGTGQGVMYEQYF
clone_size: many; d_call: TRBD1; v_call: TRBV20-1; j_call: TRBJ2-5; cdr3_nt: TGCAGTGCCCCGAAAAGGGAACAGGGGAAGACCCAGTACTTC; cdr3_aa: CSAPKREQGKTQYF
clone_size: .; d_call: .; v_call: TRBV5-1; j_call: TRBJ2-3; cdr3_nt: TGCGCCAGCAGCTTCGAAGCGGGCACAGATACGCAGTATTTT; cdr3_aa: CASSFEAGTDTQYF
clone_size: few; d_call: .; v_call: TRBV25-1; j_call: TRBJ2-3; cdr3_nt: TGTGCCAGCAGTGAGGGGGCGACTGGAGGGGCAGCCTACACAGATACGCAGTATTTT; cdr3_aa: CASSEGATGGAAYTDTQYF
clone_size: .; d_call: TRBD1; v_call: TRBV4-3; j_call: TRBJ1-4; cdr3_nt: TGCGCCAGCAGCCAGGGACAGAGAAGTAATGAAAAACTGTTTTTT; cdr3_aa: CASSQGQRSNEKLFF
clone_size: many; d_call: TRBD1; v_call: TRBV29-1; j_call: TRBJ1-1; cdr3_nt: TGCAGCGTTGACCCGACAGGGGCGAACACTGAAGCTTTCTTT; cdr3_aa: CSVDPTGANTEAFF
clone_size: many; d_call: TRBD1; v_call: TRBV29-1; j_call: TRBJ1-6; cdr3_nt: TGCAGCGTTTGGGACAGGGCGGGATCACCCCTCCACTTT; cdr3_aa: CSVWDRAGSPLHF
clone_size: .; d_call: .; v_call: TRBV27; j_call: TRBJ2-1; cdr3_nt: TGTGCCAGCAGTCTACGGACAGTTTATTCCTACAATGAGCAGTTCTTC; cdr3_aa: CASSLRTVYSYNEQFF
clone_size: .; d_call: .; v_call: TRBV28; j_call: TRBJ2-1; cdr3_nt: TGTGCCAGCATCTCCGGCGGGGTGATCTACAATGAGCAGTTCTTC; cdr3_aa: CASISGGVIYNEQFF
clone_size: .; d_call: .; v_call: TRBV25-1; j_call: TRBJ1-6; cdr3_nt: TGTGCCAGCAGTGAATCGGGCAAGGGGTCCTATAATTCACCCCTCCACTTT; cdr3_aa: CASSESGKGSYNSPLHF
clone_size: many; d_call: .; v_call: TRBV5-6; j_call: TRBJ2-7; cdr3_nt: TGTGCCAGCAGCGCGGAGGGGGCAGGGCGATACGAGCAGTACTTC; cdr3_aa: CASSAEGAGRYEQYF
clone_size: few; d_call: .; v_call: TRBV5-1; j_call: TRBJ2-3; cdr3_nt: TGCGCCAGCAGCTTGGCAGCTGGGGGAACCACAGATACGCAGTATTTT; cdr3_aa: CASSLAAGGTTDTQYF